This note documents a single TCR beta chain sequence. Antigen unknown. From germline, CDR1 is GTSNPN and CDR2 SVGIG (reference sequence). V shed 5 bases and J 0 bases; nucleotides not matched to a gene: 5. The CDR3 is made up of 15 amino acids. The data are from a study of T cells in Graves' hyperthyroidism and ophthalmopathy. RNA transcripts were the template for amplifying TCR beta CDR3 regions. An initial round of RT-PCR targeting the TCR CDR3 relied on the HTBI primer set. In TCRdb, the multiplex PCR reads were re-called with MiXCR into one record per CDR3 protein. The table lists fewer than 350,000 distinct CDR3 sequences, around 18% of them singletons. Overall study results and limits: Most thyroid clonotypes expanded above 0.001 were also detected in blood.

This sequence joins TRBV30 and TRBJ1-3, with TRBD1 identical over 9 bases. This TCR derives from a woman aged 40 to 55 with Graves' ophthalmopathy. Sequences were obtained from blood. CDR3 loop: CAWETGGNSGNTIYF. The DNA for the CDR3 is TGTGCCTGGGAGACAGGGGGGAACTCTGGAAACACCATATATTTT.